Listed here are 31 T cell receptor beta chains from one sample, sequenced in a study of CD8 T cell repertoires and HIV-1 epitope variants. Produced via immunoSEQ multiplex PCR; TCRdb's table is partial and in-frame only. Of 5,100 or so clones detected, about 65% appear once; the ten largest clones hold roughly 42%. These receptors' targets are unknown. Material for sequencing was cultured CD8+ T cells derived from PBMCs. The receptor set was obtained from a male donor with HIV.

The chain is built from TRBV27 and TRBJ1-5, with a tentative D call TRBD1 (5 bases). Trimming shortened V by 2 bases and J by 3 bases, and 8 bases separated the two germline ends. Germline CDR1 is MNHEY and CDR2 is SMNVEV (reference sequence). This CDR3 region has 14 residues. The CDR3 loop is CASSLRGDNQPQHF. The CDR3 DNA follows: TGTGCCAGCAGTTTAAGGGGAGACAATCAGCCCCAGCATTTT.

This clone occurred a few times. The rearrangement uses TRBV19 and TRBJ1-1; 7 bases are a match to TRBD1. The V segment lost 3 bases and the J segment 3 bases; nucleotides outside the gene matches: 4. The CDR3 sequence is 14 residues long. Looked up from germline, CDR1 is LNHDA and CDR2 is SQIVND (reference sequence). The CDR3 here is CASSIGRGDTEAFF. CDR3 DNA: TGTGCCAGTAGTATCGGCAGGGGGGACACTGAAGCTTTCTTT.

This chain connects TRBV6-1 to TRBJ1-1, with 7 bases that match TRBD1. Trimming took 7 bases from V and 5 from J; bases not matched to a gene: 7. The length of the CDR3 is 13 residues. Germline loops: CDR1 MNHNS, CDR2 SASEGT. This chain's CDR3 is CASINRGGTEAFF. In nucleotides, the CDR3 is TGTGCCAGCATTAACAGGGGAGGGACTGAAGCTTTCTTT.

This clone qualifies as medium-sized. The chain combines TRBV27 with TRBJ2-2; D remains unclear. The length of the CDR3 is 12 residues. Trimming shortened V by 3 bases and J by 4 bases, and 3 bases separated the two germline ends. CDR1 is MNHEY, CDR2 SMNVEV, per germline (reference sequence). CDR3 in DNA: TGTGCCAGCAGTTTCGGCACCGGGGAGCTGTTTTTT. This gives the protein CASSFGTGELFF.

V and J are TRBV5-1 and TRBJ1-3; 9 bases are shared with TRBD1. J was trimmed by 0 bases and V by 4 bases; bases with no gene match: 11. The CDR3 contains 18 residues. Germline V gives CDR1 SGHRS, CDR2 YFSETQ. The DNA of the CDR3 is TGCGCCAGCAGCCCGGGGACAGGGAGAAGGAGCTCTGGAAACACCATATATTTT. As protein: CASSPGTGRRSSGNTIYF.

This CDR3 reads CASSRSGDYEQYF. CDR3 DNA: TGTGCCAGCTCACGATCGGGGGACTACGAGCAGTACTTC. The chain employs TRBV18 and TRBJ2-7, with D perhaps matching TRBD2 (6 bases). Deletions cut 4 bases from V and 3 bases from J, with 10 bases between. The CDR3 runs to 13 residues. Germline V gives CDR1 KGHSH, CDR2 LQKENI.

This clone was counted only a few times. The chain couples TRBV21-1 to TRBJ1-2. TRBV21-1 is a listed pseudogene. CDR3 length equals 16 residues. The CDR3 coding sequence is TGTGCCAGCAGCAAAGCCCCGGGTGAAGTTCCGAATGGCTACACCTTC. Protein product: CASSKAPGEVPNGYTF.

The chain combines TRBV5-6 with TRBJ1-4, with TRBD1 identical over 7 bases. CDR1 and CDR2 from the germline V gene are SGHDT and YYEEEE. After removal of 2 bases from V and 0 bases from J, the junction contained 7 bases not matched to a gene. The CDR3 is made up of 17 amino acids. The CDR3 here is CASSLTAGTATNEKLFF. The CDR3 nucleotides read TGTGCCAGCAGCTTAACCGCCGGGACAGCAACTAATGAAAAACTGTTTTTT.

V gene TRBV28 combines with J gene TRBJ2-7; 11 nucleotides agree with TRBD1. This CDR3 is 14 amino acids long. J was trimmed by 1 base and V by 10 bases; bases with no gene match: 6. Germline V gene sequence: CDR1 MDHEN, CDR2 SYDVKM. CDR3 in amino acids: CAISDRGLSYEQYF. CDR3 DNA sequence: TGTGCCATCTCGGACAGGGGGCTTTCCTACGAGCAGTACTTC. Looking up the rest from reference TRBV28 and TRBJ2-7 gives the full variable domain: DVKVTQSSRYLVKRTGEKVFLECVQDMDHENMFWYRQDPGLGLRLIYFSYDVKMKEKGDIPEGYSVSREKKERFSLILESASTNQTSMYLCAISDRGLSYEQYFGPGTRLTVT.

This clone was seen a handful of times. This chain links TRBV30 with TRBJ1-2; unclear D gene. Germline CDR1 is GTSNPN and CDR2 is SVGIG (reference sequence). V was cut by 6 bases and J by 8 bases, with 16 bases left in between. CDR3 size: 12 residues. The CDR3 DNA reads as TGTGCCTGCGACCGCTCATCGGGAGGCTACACCTTC. It is translated as CACDRSSGGYTF.

This clone has only a few counts. The chain carries TRBV30 and TRBJ1-1; D unclear. The V gene lost 5 bases and the J gene lost 0 bases, with 13 bases spanning the gap. The germline V gene has CDR1 GTSNPN and CDR2 SVGIG (reference sequence). CDR3 length: 14 residues. The CDR3 nucleotides are TGTGCCTGGTTGGAGAGGACTTTGAACACTGAAGCTTTCTTT. This gives the protein CAWLERTLNTEAFF.

The J gene is TRBJ2-1, the V gene TRBV7-8; 12 nucleotides align to TRBD2. Germline loops: CDR1 SGHVS, CDR2 FQNEAQ. The CDR3 is 18 amino acids. V lost 2 bases, J lost 6 bases, and 11 bases stayed unmatched. DNA of the CDR3: TGTGCCAGCAGCTTACCGGGCGGGACTAGCGGGTCGGGCAATGAGCAGTTCTTC. Its protein is CASSLPGGTSGSGNEQFF.

This clone was recorded only once. The V gene is TRBV27, the J gene TRBJ2-5, with TRBD2 matching over 8 bases. Unmatched junction bases numbered 7, after V lost 5 bases and J lost 2 bases. Germline CDR1 reads MNHEY; CDR2 reads SMNVEV (reference sequence). This CDR3 is 15 amino acids long. In DNA, the CDR3 is TGTGCCAGCAGTCCCACCGCGGGGGGACAAGAGACCCAGTACTTC. This sequence encodes CASSPTAGGQETQYF.

The V gene is TRBV9, the J gene TRBJ2-2; 9 positions match TRBD2. In germline, CDR1 is SGDLS, CDR2 YYNGEE. V dropped 4 bases and J dropped 0; count of bases not matched to a gene: 7. This CDR3 comprises 17 residues. For the CDR3, the DNA is TGTGCCAGCAGCATTGAGCGGGGGGCTACGAACACCGGGGAGCTGTTTTTT. Amino acid sequence: CASSIERGATNTGELFF. The entire variable domain, with the rest obtained from reference TRBV9 and TRBJ2-2, is as follows: DSGVTQTPKHLITATGQRVTLRCSPRSGDLSVYWYQQSLDQGLQFLIQYYNGEERAKGNILERFSAQQFPDLHSELNLSSLELGDSALYFCASSIERGATNTGELFFGEGSRLTVL.

This clone was observed a few times. This chain connects TRBV19 to TRBJ1-2, with D uncertain. With 5 bases removed from V and 1 base from J, the gap between germline ends came to 8 bases. Germline V gives CDR1 LNHDA, CDR2 SQIVND (reference sequence). This CDR3 contains 13 residues. The CDR3: CASSATFNYGYTF. The CDR3 DNA sequence: TGTGCCAGTAGTGCGACATTTAACTATGGCTACACCTTC. Looking up the rest from reference TRBV19 and TRBJ1-2 gives the full variable domain: DGGITQSPKYLFRKEGQNVTLSCEQNLNHDAMYWYRQDPGQGLRLIYYSQIVNDFQKGDIAEGYSVSREKKESFPLTVTSAQKNPTAFYLCASSATFNYGYTFGSGTRLTVV.

This chain's CDR3 is CASSLGREGTQYF. CDR3 nucleotide sequence: TGTGCCAGCAGCTTAGGTAGGGAGGGTACGCAGTATTTT. J is TRBJ2-3 and V is TRBV7-9, with 7 bases aligning to TRBD2. The CDR3 consists of 13 residues. V shed 1 base and J 8 bases; nucleotides not matched to a gene: 3. Germline V gives CDR1 SEHNR, CDR2 FQNEAQ (reference sequence).

The chain has TRBV4-2 and TRBJ1-2, with no clear D. V shed 4 bases and J shed 3 bases, with 18 bases lying between them. This CDR3 is 16 amino acids long. Per the germline V gene, CDR1 is LGHNA and CDR2 is YNFKEQ. Here the CDR3 reads CASSPWPVELDYGYTF. The CDR3 DNA follows: TGTGCCAGCAGCCCTTGGCCGGTAGAATTGGACTATGGCTACACCTTC.

The chain combines TRBV28 with TRBJ1-2, with a tentative D call TRBD1 (5 bases). V was trimmed by 4 bases and J by 4 bases, leaving 13 bases between them. Germline CDR1 and CDR2: MDHEN and SYDVKM. This CDR3 comprises 14 residues. CDR3 in DNA: TGTGCCAGCAGTTGGGCCCTCGGGGGCTATGGCTACACCTTC. Translating it yields CASSWALGGYGYTF.

This clone was observed once. Its ends do not fully match the called genes, so a read error is possible. This chain uses TRBV6-1 with TRBJ1-2, with TRBD1 identical over 10 bases. Germline V gene sequence: CDR1 MNHNS, CDR2 SASEGT. The CDR3 is made up of 15 amino acids. CDR3 nucleotides: TGTGCCAGCCTCGCGGGGGGACAGGGGACACGGCGGGCCCGCTTC. It yields the protein CASLAGGQGTRRARF.

Only a few counts were recorded for this clone. The chain uses TRBV4-1 and TRBJ2-2, with TRBD2 identical over 7 bases. CDR1 and CDR2 (germline): MGHRA, YSYEKL. The CDR3 is 16 amino acids. Losses at the gene ends were 2 bases for V and 0 bases for J; bases not matched to a gene: 3. CDR3 sequence: CASSQSSGANTGELFF. As DNA, the CDR3 is TGCGCCAGCAGCCAATCTAGCGGAGCGAACACCGGGGAGCTGTTTTTT.

The V and J genes are TRBV9 and TRBJ2-1; 7 bases align to TRBD2. The CDR3 has 14 residues. Germline CDR1 reads SGDLS; CDR2 reads YYNGEE. Trimming removed 3 bases from V and 7 bases from J; junction bases left unmatched: 7. The DNA of the CDR3 is TGTGCCAGCAGCGCCGGAGCGGGGTGGAATGAGCAGTTCTTC. It encodes CASSAGAGWNEQFF.

In this sample, this clone turned up once. The rearrangement links TRBV5-5 to TRBJ2-3; D unresolved. V was cut by 5 bases and J by 2 bases, with 9 bases left in between. The CDR3 has 13 amino acids. Germline V gene lookup returns CDR1 SGHKS and CDR2 YYEKEE (reference sequence). The CDR3, as DNA: TGTGCCAGCAGAACCGGAGACACAGATACGCAGTATTTT. Translated: CASRTGDTDTQYF.

The chain uses TRBV7-9 and TRBJ2-7; tentatively, D is TRBD2 (5 bases). CDR1 and CDR2 from the germline V gene are SEHNR and FQNEAQ (reference sequence). The V and J ends lost 3 bases and 3 bases respectively, with 9 bases between them. The CDR3 contains 13 residues. This chain's CDR3 is CASSLRELYEQYF. The DNA for the CDR3 is TGTGCCAGCAGCTTGAGGGAACTCTACGAGCAGTACTTC.

In this sample, this clone turned up a few times. V gene TRBV7-2 combines with J gene TRBJ1-1; D call uncertain. Germline V CDR1 and CDR2: SGHTA, FQGNSA. CDR3 size: 15 residues. V was pared by 4 bases and J by 8 bases, with 20 bases between. Here the CDR3 reads CASSSGQTLVTEAFF. The CDR3 region has the DNA TGTGCCAGCAGCTCTGGGCAGACACTTGTAACGGAAGCTTTCTTT.

The chain has TRBV27 and TRBJ2-1; 7 bases align to TRBD1. Looked up from germline, CDR1 is MNHEY and CDR2 is SMNVEV (reference sequence). The CDR3 covers 14 residues. Trimming took 4 bases from V and 3 from J; bases not matched to a gene: 3. CDR3 in DNA: TGTGCCAGCAGTTCCCGGGACAGCTACAATGAGCAGTTCTTC. It specifies CASSSRDSYNEQFF.

The chain uses TRBV6-5 and TRBJ2-7; 10 bases align to TRBD2. The CDR3 sequence is 15 residues long. The ends lost 3 bases at V and 2 bases at J; junction bases unmatched: 4. The germline gives CDR1 MNHEY, CDR2 SVGAGI. The DNA of the CDR3 is TGTGCCAGCAGTTATCTAGCGGGAGAACCCTACGAGCAGTACTTC. Amino acid sequence: CASSYLAGEPYEQYF.

The chain joins TRBV7-2 to TRBJ2-7, with a possible D match to TRBD1 (6 bases). Germline V gene lookup returns CDR1 SGHTA and CDR2 FQGNSA. The CDR3 is made up of 15 amino acids. Trimming shortened V by 5 bases and J by 6 bases, and 20 bases separated the two germline ends. The CDR3 reads CASSITAGTNVEQYF. The CDR3 DNA reads TGTGCCAGCAGCATAACCGCCGGGACAAATGTCGAGCAGTACTTC.

CDR3 nucleotide sequence: TGTGCCAGCAGCCTAGGGGGGGGAGATGGCTACACCTTC. Translating gives CASSLGGGDGYTF. The chain combines TRBV7-2 with TRBJ1-2; D might be TRBD1 (6 bases). V was cut by 5 bases and J by 6 bases, with 13 bases left in between. Germline values: CDR1 SGHTA, CDR2 FQGNSA. CDR3 length: 13 residues.

The gene calls are TRBV5-4 and TRBJ2-2; the D is unclear. Germline V lookup: CDR1 SGHNT, CDR2 YYREEE (reference sequence). The V end lost 0 bases, the J end lost 9 bases, and 3 bases lay between the germline ends. The CDR3 runs to 11 residues. The CDR3 loop is CASSLGRELFF. CDR3 in DNA: TGTGCCAGCAGCTTGGGCCGGGAGCTGTTTTTT.

The gene calls are TRBV5-1 and TRBJ1-4, with no clear D. This CDR3 spans 11 amino acids. CDR1 and CDR2 (germline): SGHRS, YFSETQ. Trimming pared 3 bases from V and 8 bases from J, leaving 5 bases between. The CDR3 sequence is CASSSGEKLFF. CDR3 nucleotide sequence: TGCGCCAGCAGCTCGGGGGAAAAACTGTTTTTT.

This clone was seen a handful of times. The J gene is TRBJ1-6, the V gene TRBV4-1, with 9 bases lining up with TRBD1. Trimming removed 2 bases from V and 7 bases from J; junction bases left unmatched: 3. CDR1 and CDR2 (germline): MGHRA, YSYEKL. The CDR3 extends over 15 amino acids. The CDR3 is CASSQLGQGNSPLHF. The CDR3 region has the DNA TGCGCCAGCAGCCAACTAGGACAGGGGAATTCACCCCTCCACTTT.